The following is a TCR beta chain sequence with its context. This entry comes from a study of OX40 agonist ivuxolimab in advanced cancers. Overall study context: Males comprised about 84% of the group, whose mean age was approximately 60 years (range roughly 23 to 90).

Per germline, CDR1 SGHDN and CDR2 FVKESK. Unmatched junction bases numbered 4, after V lost 4 bases and J lost 1 base. This CDR3 is built from 14 residues. Clones were read by immunoSEQ multiplex PCR, and TCRdb kept only the in-frame ones, dropping some. The repertoire holds some 50,000 clones, with around 88% as singletons. The chain employs TRBV14 and TRBJ2-7; TRBD1 matches 7 bases. The source of this sequence is an adult with an advanced solid tumor such as melanoma, head and neck, liver or kidney cancer. Sequencing was performed on CD4+ or CD8+ T cells sorted from blood, taken in a trial of the OX40 agonist ivuxolimab. Written as DNA, the CDR3 is TGTGCCAGCAGCCCGGACAGGAGATCCTACGAGCAGTACTTC. It specifies CASSPDRRSYEQYF.